These 25 T cell receptor beta chains were sequenced from one sample in a study of Tregs in tolerant kidney transplant recipients. Profiled with immunoSEQ multiplex PCR; TCRdb holds only in-frame clones, not every one. The specimen's table records fewer than 35,000 clones. The sequencing used CD8+ T cells from blood, collected before the transplant. The receptors come from a human donor who received a combined kidney and bone marrow transplant.

Turning to this clone: The CDR3 end falls 3 residues outside the read, so it is completed with the germline J gene. The rearrangement links TRBV6-1 to TRBJ2-1, with TRBD1 as a possible D gene (6 bases). Germline assignment: CDR1 MNHNS and CDR2 SASEGT. This CDR3 comprises 14 residues. V lost 4 bases, J lost 7 bases, and 14 bases lay in between. CDR3: CASSGQQGRNEQFF. CDR3 DNA, as far as it was read: TGTGCCAGCAGTGGTCAACAGGGTAGAAATGAG.

In the case of this clone: Sequencing ends 3 residues short of the CDR3 end; the germline J gene provides the rest. The chain links TRBV7-6 to TRBJ2-1; 10 positions agree with TRBD1. The CDR3 length is 16 residues. Trimming took 4 bases from V and 2 from J; bases not matched to a gene: 5. In germline, CDR1 is SGHVS, CDR2 FNYEAQ. The CDR3 bases that were read are TGTGCCAGCAGCTCCACCGGGACAGGGGCCTACAATGAG. The encoded protein is CASSSTGTGAYNE. The full CDR3 is CASSSTGTGAYNEQFF.

Comment on this clone: Coverage ceases 3 residues before the CDR3 finishes, and the germline J gene fills in the end. The chain carries TRBV19 and TRBJ2-2; 9 bases match TRBD2. The ends lost 0 bases at V and 6 bases at J; junction bases unmatched: 8. The germline V gene encodes CDR1 LNHDA and CDR2 SQIVND (reference sequence). There are 17 residues in the CDR3. CDR3 sequence reads: CASSIEGGRAPPGELFF. The DNA read from the CDR3 is TGTGCCAGTAGTATAGAGGGCGGGAGGGCCCCTCCCGGGGAG.

Remarks on this clone: With the read ending 3 residues before the CDR3 end, the germline J gene is used to fill in that end. The chain recombines TRBV7-6 with TRBJ2-2, with D hard to call. The CDR3 runs 18 residues. Trimming took off 6 bases at V and 4 bases at J, with 24 bases between the two ends. CDR1 and CDR2 (germline): SGHVS, FNYEAQ. The chain's CDR3 is CASRPYPLTSSTTGELFF. Incomplete CDR3 DNA: TGTGCCAGCAGGCCTTATCCCCTGACAAGCAGTACCACCGGGGAG. The complete variable domain, with remaining parts taken from reference TRBV7-6 and TRBJ2-2, reads GAGVSQSPRYKVTKRGQDVALRCDPISGHVSLYWYRQALGQGPEFLTYFNYEAQQDKSGLPNDRFSAERPEGSISTLTIQRTEQRDSAMYRCASRPYPLTSSTTGELFFGEGSRLTVL.

A remark on this clone: The missing CDR3 end, 3 residues past where the read stops, is filled in from the germline J gene. The rearrangement joins TRBV6-2 or TRBV6-3 to TRBJ2-1; weak D call: TRBD1 (6 bases). The V end was cut by 7 bases, the J end by 2 bases, with 12 bases between. Germline V gene data show CDR1 as MNHEY and CDR2 as SVGEGT. CDR3 length: 14 amino acids. The CDR3 sequence is CASKRTGPYNEQFF. The sequenced CDR3 bases are TGTGCCAGCAAAAGAACAGGGCCCTACAATGAG.

Remarks on this clone: The sequenced fragment ends 3 residues before the CDR3 boundary, so the rest is inferred from the germline J gene. This chain uses TRBV19 with TRBJ2-1, with 7 bases identical to TRBD2. The V gene end was trimmed by 5 bases and the J gene end by 0 bases; junction bases not matched to a gene: 13. Germline lookup yields CDR1 LNHDA and CDR2 SQIVND (reference sequence). The CDR3 runs to 18 residues. This chain's CDR3 is CASSPHRGSGISYNEQFF. CDR3 bases read: TGTGCCAGTAGTCCCCACCGGGGGAGCGGGATCTCCTACAATGAG.

Notes on this clone: With the read ending 3 residues before the CDR3 end, the germline J gene is used to fill in that end. The V call is TRBV6-2 or TRBV6-3, the J call TRBJ2-7, with D possibly TRBD1 on 6 matching bases. CDR3 length: 14 residues. Germline V gives CDR1 MNHEY, CDR2 SVGEGT. V gave up 2 bases and J gave up 0 bases, with 8 bases separating them. The covered CDR3 bases are TGTGCCAGCAGTTACCAGGGGTTCTCCTACGAG. Translating gives CASSYQGFSYE. The full CDR3 sequence reads CASSYQGFSYEQYF.

With respect to this clone: Sequencing ends 3 residues short of the CDR3 end; the germline J gene provides the rest. This chain uses TRBV19 with TRBJ2-3, with 8 bases that match TRBD1. Germline V gives CDR1 LNHDA, CDR2 SQIVND (reference sequence). This CDR3 region has 16 residues. V lost 3 bases, J lost 6 bases, and 11 bases stayed unmatched. CDR3 protein: CASSILQGGPRDTQYF. The sequenced CDR3 bases are TGTGCCAGTAGTATTCTACAGGGGGGACCCCGGGATACG.

Remarks on this clone: The read finishes 3 residues shy of the CDR3 end, and the germline J gene is used to complete it. The sample contains more than one DNA sequence encoding this CDR3. The chain is built from TRBV7-9 and TRBJ2-7; tentatively, D is TRBD2 (5 bases). Trimming left V 2 bases short and J 4 bases short, with 6 bases between. There are 12 residues in the CDR3. The germline V gene has CDR1 SEHNR and CDR2 FQNEAQ (reference sequence). The CDR3 loop is CASSLRGYEQYF. CDR3 DNA, as far as it was read: TGTGCCAGCAGCTTAAGAGGGTACGAG.

Turning to this clone: The CDR3 extends 3 residues past the end of the read, so its final part is completed from the germline J gene. The V call is TRBV11-2, the J call TRBJ2-5; TRBD1 matches at 7 bases. The CDR3 has 14 amino acids. Unmatched junction bases numbered 3, after V lost 5 bases and J lost 0 bases. Germline-derived CDR1 and CDR2 are SGHAT and FQNNGV. The covered CDR3 bases are TGTGCCAGCAGCCAAGGGACAGACCAAGAGACC. Its translation is CASSQGTDQET. The CDR3 as a whole reads CASSQGTDQETQYF.

Turning to this clone: The read terminates 3 residues ahead of where the CDR3 ends, so the germline J gene completes it. The chain is built from TRBV6-2 or TRBV6-3 and TRBJ2-5, with D perhaps TRBD1 (7 bases). V was pared by 0 bases and J by 3 bases, with 14 bases between. The CDR3 loop spans 16 amino acids. The germline V gene encodes CDR1 MNHEY and CDR2 SVGEGT. The CDR3 DNA, read in part, is TGTGCCAGCAGTTACTCGGTAACAGGGGAGGAAGAGACC. Translating it yields CASSYSVTGEEET. The whole CDR3 protein reads CASSYSVTGEEETQYF.

Remarks on this clone: The observed sequence ends 3 residues before the CDR3 terminus, with the missing tail filled in from the germline J gene. The V and J genes are TRBV7-8 and TRBJ2-5, with 7 bases lining up with TRBD1. Germline V gene lookup returns CDR1 SGHVS and CDR2 FQNEAQ. The CDR3 is 18 residues long. With 5 bases clipped from V and 2 bases from J, the junction kept 17 bases outside the gene matches. CDR3 amino acids: CASSQGKETGRSQETQYF. The sequenced part of the CDR3 DNA is TGTGCCAGCAGCCAGGGCAAGGAGACAGGGCGCAGTCAAGAGACC.

Worth noting for this clone: The DNA ends 3 residues before the CDR3 does, and the rest of the CDR3 is filled in from the germline J gene. The chain employs TRBV6-2 or TRBV6-3 and TRBJ1-1; the D gene is possibly TRBD1 (6 bases). Between the trimmed V and J ends, which lost 4 bases and 5 bases, there was a span of 20 bases. Germline CDR1 is MNHEY and CDR2 is SVGEGT. The CDR3 sequence is 16 residues long. CDR3 bases read: TGTGCCAGCAGTTTCCCCGGGACACCCGAAGGGACTGAA. It translates to CASSFPGTPEGTE. The complete CDR3 protein is CASSFPGTPEGTEAFF.

As regards this clone: The read ends 3 residues shy of where the CDR3 ends; the end is completed using the germline J gene. The chain combines TRBV19 with TRBJ2-2; 11 bases match TRBD1. Germline values: CDR1 LNHDA, CDR2 SQIVND (reference sequence). After removal of 3 bases from V and 4 bases from J, the junction contained 1 base not matched to a gene. The CDR3 has 15 amino acids. The CDR3 reads CASSIGTGGTGELFF. The CDR3 DNA, read in part, is TGTGCCAGTAGTATTGGGACAGGGGGCACCGGGGAG. Variable domain in full (rest from reference TRBV19 and TRBJ2-2): DGGITQSPKYLFRKEGQNVTLSCEQNLNHDAMYWYRQDPGQGLRLIYYSQIVNDFQKGDIAEGYSVSREKKESFPLTVTSAQKNPTAFYLCASSIGTGGTGELFFGEGSRLTVL.

In regard to this clone: The read gets to within 3 residues of the CDR3 end, and the germline J gene fills in the rest. This chain uses TRBV20-1 with TRBJ2-7; D might be TRBD1 (6 bases). CDR1 is DFQATT and CDR2 is SNEGSKA in the germline V gene (reference sequence). Between the trimmed V and J ends, which lost 7 bases and 4 bases, there was a span of 8 bases. This CDR3 region has 10 residues. The chain's CDR3 is CSGGGYEQYF. The sequenced CDR3 bases are TGCAGTGGAGGGGGTTACGAG.

About this clone: The missing CDR3 end, 3 residues past where the read stops, is filled in from the germline J gene. This rearrangement joins TRBV19 to TRBJ2-7, with 15 nucleotides matching TRBD2. CDR1 and CDR2 (germline): LNHDA, SQIVND (reference sequence). The CDR3 contains 16 residues. V shed 5 bases, J shed 4 bases, and the junction held 6 bases outside the gene matches. The CDR3 reads CASSPLGLAGGYEQYF. CDR3 DNA, as far as it was read: TGTGCCAGTAGTCCCCTGGGACTAGCGGGGGGATACGAG.

As regards this clone: The CDR3 goes on 3 residues after the read ends, and that part is filled in from the germline J gene. The genes are TRBV2 and TRBJ2-1; 7 nucleotides align to TRBD1. Germline CDR1 and CDR2: SNHLY and FYNNEI. This CDR3 comprises 14 residues. Trimming took 8 bases from V and 6 from J; bases not matched to a gene: 10. The DNA read from the CDR3 is TGTGCCAGCCACGAGGGACAGAGGGTCAATGAG. This codes for CASHEGQRVNE. The whole CDR3 reads CASHEGQRVNEQFF.

The sequenced CDR3 bases are TGTGCCTGGAGTGTACTAGCGGAGAACAATGAG. This encodes CAWSVLAENNE. The full-length CDR3 reads as CAWSVLAENNEQFF. V gene TRBV30 combines with J gene TRBJ2-1, with 8 bases fitting TRBD2. The read is 3 residues too short to cover the CDR3 end, so that end is filled in from the germline J gene. V dropped 0 bases and J dropped 5; count of bases not matched to a gene: 3. This CDR3 is 14 amino acids long. Germline V gene sequence: CDR1 GTSNPN, CDR2 SVGIG (reference sequence).

This CDR3 is CASPKGGQGGYTF. The CDR3 DNA, read in part, is TGTGCCAGCCCCAAAGGGGGACAGGGAGGC. The rearrangement joins TRBV2 to TRBJ1-2, with 9 bases matching TRBD1. The CDR3 goes on 3 residues after the read ends, and that part is filled in from the germline J gene. Per the germline V gene, CDR1 is SNHLY and CDR2 is FYNNEI. The length of the CDR3 is 13 residues.

Remarks on this clone: The read gets to within 3 residues of the CDR3 end, and the germline J gene fills in the rest. The chain is built from TRBV19 and TRBJ2-3; 7 bases agree with TRBD1. V was clipped by 3 bases and J by 1 base; unmatched bases: 7. CDR1 and CDR2 from the germline V gene are LNHDA and SQIVND (reference sequence). The CDR3 consists of 16 residues. CDR3 amino acids: CASSITGDTRTDTQYF. The CDR3 DNA, read in part, is TGTGCCAGTAGTATCACAGGGGACACCCGCACAGATACG.

A remark on this clone: Read sequence stops 3 residues before the CDR3 end, and the germline J gene provides the missing end. The V gene is TRBV18, the J gene TRBJ1-2, with unresolved D. The V and J ends lost 0 bases and 0 bases respectively, with 5 bases between them. This CDR3 is 14 amino acids long. The V gene's germline CDR1 is KGHSH and CDR2 LQKENI. The CDR3 here is CASSPPASNYGYTF. The CDR3 DNA, read in part, is TGTGCCAGCTCACCACCGGCCTCTAACTATGGC.

As regards this clone: The read ends 3 residues early relative to the CDR3; the germline J gene fills the gap. This chain links TRBV7-6 with TRBJ2-1; 10 nucleotides agree with TRBD2. J lost 2 bases, V lost 3 bases, and 7 bases had no gene match. The CDR3 runs to 17 residues. CDR1 and CDR2 (germline): SGHVS, FNYEAQ. The chain's CDR3 is CASSFLAGEITYNEQFF. The part of the CDR3 DNA that was read is TGTGCCAGCAGCTTCCTAGCGGGAGAGATTACCTACAATGAG.

In the case of this clone: The CDR3 end falls 3 residues outside the read, so it is completed with the germline J gene. The chain links TRBV18 to TRBJ2-7; 7 nucleotides align to TRBD1. The V gene's germline CDR1 is KGHSH and CDR2 LQKENI. Unmatched junction bases numbered 10, after V lost 6 bases and J lost 5 bases. The CDR3 extends over 14 amino acids. The CDR3 protein is CASSDQGVSNEQYF. CDR3 DNA (partial): TGTGCCAGCTCGGATCAGGGGGTGTCCAACGAG.

Turning to this clone: The CDR3 goes on 3 residues after the read ends, and that part is filled in from the germline J gene. The V and J genes are TRBV18 and TRBJ1-2, with 8 bases matching TRBD1. The CDR3 spans 13 residues. CDR1 KGHSH and CDR2 LQKENI come from the germline V gene. The V segment lost 5 bases and the J segment 7 bases; nucleotides outside the gene matches: 6. CDR3 amino acids: CASSDGQGSGYTF. The covered CDR3 bases are TGTGCCAGCTCAGACGGACAGGGCAGTGGC.

Remarks on this clone: The read gets to within 3 residues of the CDR3 end, and the germline J gene fills in the rest. The chain is built from TRBV10-3 and TRBJ1-1; D possibly corresponds to TRBD1 (5 bases). CDR3 size: 12 residues. Germline CDR1 and CDR2: ENHRY and SYGVKD. The sequenced CDR3 bases are TGTGCCATCAGTGAGTCTAGGACAGAA. Its translation is CAISESRTE. The CDR3 as a whole reads CAISESRTEAFF.